The entry below describes one TCR beta chain. The data are from a study of T cell changes during pregnancy in multiple sclerosis. The germline V and J ends were trimmed by 6 bases and 0 bases, with 6 bases remaining between them. The CDR3 has 13 residues. Germline V gene sequence: CDR1 LNHDA, CDR2 SQIVND (reference sequence). TCRdb keeps only in-frame clones here, not all; method: immunoSEQ multiplex PCR. The sample consists of around 88,000 clones, around 92% of them appearing once. The sequencing here drew on peripheral blood, taken after pregnancy. The chain combines TRBV19 with TRBJ1-3, with D uncertain. The sequence came from a female donor in good health, enrolled as a control in a pregnancy study. This CDR3 reads CASRTSSGNTIYF. In DNA, the CDR3 is TGTGCCAGTAGAACGAGCTCTGGAAACACCATATATTTT.